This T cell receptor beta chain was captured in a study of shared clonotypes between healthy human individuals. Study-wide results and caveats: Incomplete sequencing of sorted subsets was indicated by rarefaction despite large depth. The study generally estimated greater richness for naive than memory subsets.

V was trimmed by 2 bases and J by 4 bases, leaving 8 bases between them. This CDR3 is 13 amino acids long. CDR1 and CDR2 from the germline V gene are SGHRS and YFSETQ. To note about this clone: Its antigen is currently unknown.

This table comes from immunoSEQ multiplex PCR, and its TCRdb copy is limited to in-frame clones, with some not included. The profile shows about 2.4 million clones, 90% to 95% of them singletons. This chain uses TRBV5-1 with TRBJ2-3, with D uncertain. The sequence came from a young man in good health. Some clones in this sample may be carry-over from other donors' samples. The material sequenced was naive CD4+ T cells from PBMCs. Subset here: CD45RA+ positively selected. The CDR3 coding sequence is TGCGCCAGCAGCTTAGGTGCATCAGATACGCAGTATTTT. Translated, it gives CASSLGASDTQYF.